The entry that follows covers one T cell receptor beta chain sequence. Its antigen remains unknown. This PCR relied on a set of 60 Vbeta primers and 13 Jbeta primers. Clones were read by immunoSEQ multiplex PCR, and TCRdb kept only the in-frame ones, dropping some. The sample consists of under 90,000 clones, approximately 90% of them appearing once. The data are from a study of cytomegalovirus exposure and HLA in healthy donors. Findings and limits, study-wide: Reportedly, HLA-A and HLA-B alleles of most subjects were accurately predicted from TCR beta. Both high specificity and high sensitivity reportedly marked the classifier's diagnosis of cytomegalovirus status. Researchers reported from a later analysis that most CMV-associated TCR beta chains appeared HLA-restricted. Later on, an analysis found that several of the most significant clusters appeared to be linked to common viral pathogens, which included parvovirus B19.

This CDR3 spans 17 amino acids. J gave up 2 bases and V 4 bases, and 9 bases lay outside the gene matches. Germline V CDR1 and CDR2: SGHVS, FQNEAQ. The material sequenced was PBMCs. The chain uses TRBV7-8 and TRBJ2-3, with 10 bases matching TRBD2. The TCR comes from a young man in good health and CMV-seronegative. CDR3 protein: CASSSSSGRAPTDTQYF. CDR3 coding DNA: TGTGCCAGCAGCTCCTCAAGCGGGAGGGCCCCCACAGATACGCAGTATTTT.